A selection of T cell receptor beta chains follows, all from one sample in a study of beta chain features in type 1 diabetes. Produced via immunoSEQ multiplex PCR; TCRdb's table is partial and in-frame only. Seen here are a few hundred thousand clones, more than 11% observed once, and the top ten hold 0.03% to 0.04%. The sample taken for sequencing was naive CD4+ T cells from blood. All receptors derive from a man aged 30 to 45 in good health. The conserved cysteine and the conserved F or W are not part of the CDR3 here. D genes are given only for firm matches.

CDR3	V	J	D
SARQGNTIY	TRBV20-1	TRBJ1-3	-
ASSYRENTEAF	TRBV27	TRBJ1-1	-
ASSWRGQGLAGYT	TRBV7-9	TRBJ1-2	TRBD1
ATSRVLAGGQETQY	TRBV15	TRBJ2-5	TRBD2
AWSSGTARYT	TRBV30	TRBJ1-2	TRBD1
ASSLGTKLSYEQY	TRBV5-6	TRBJ2-7	-
ASSVSPTAGTGREQY	TRBV6-1	TRBJ2-7	TRBD1
ASSFGRDNSPLH	TRBV7-8	TRBJ1-6	-
ASSLDGTGGHEQF	TRBV7-9	TRBJ2-1	TRBD1
ASSLDPGTGELF	TRBV5-4	TRBJ2-2	-
ASSLGRAFSTDTQY	TRBV7-9	TRBJ2-3	-
ASSVGFGQGGEKLF	TRBV9	TRBJ1-4	TRBD1
ASSIRVTSGVGNEQF	TRBV19	TRBJ2-1	TRBD2
ASSLLGISYEQY	TRBV28	TRBJ2-7	-
ASSPQGQFSYEQY	TRBV9	-	TRBD1
ASTSPNTGELF	TRBV7-8	TRBJ2-2	-
ASGPSGANVLT	TRBV12-5	TRBJ2-6	-
ASSPGTVSYEQY	TRBV11-2	TRBJ2-7	-
ASMLERRTEAF	TRBV6-1	TRBJ1-1	-
AWDRLVADTQY	TRBV30	TRBJ2-3	-
ASRDSASSGNTIY	TRBV2	TRBJ1-3	TRBD1
ASSFRGSGSGANVLT	TRBV5-1	TRBJ2-6	-
ASSEANIQY	TRBV2	TRBJ2-4	-
ASSTQSYGYT	TRBV28	TRBJ1-2	-
ASATGRETQY	TRBV18	TRBJ2-5	-